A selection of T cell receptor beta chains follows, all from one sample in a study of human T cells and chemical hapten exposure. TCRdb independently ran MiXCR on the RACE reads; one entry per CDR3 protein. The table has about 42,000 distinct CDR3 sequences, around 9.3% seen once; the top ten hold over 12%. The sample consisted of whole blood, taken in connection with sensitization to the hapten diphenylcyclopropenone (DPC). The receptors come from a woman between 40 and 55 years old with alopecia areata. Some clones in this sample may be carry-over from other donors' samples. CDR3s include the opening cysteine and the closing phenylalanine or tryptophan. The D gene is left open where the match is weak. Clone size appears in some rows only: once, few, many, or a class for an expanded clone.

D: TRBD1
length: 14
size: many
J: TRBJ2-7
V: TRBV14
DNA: TGTGCCAGCAGCCCTGGACAGGGGGCTAGGGAGCAGTACTTC
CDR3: CASSPGQGAREQYF

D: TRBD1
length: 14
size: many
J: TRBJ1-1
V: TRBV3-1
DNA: TGTGCCAGCAGCCAAGTTAGGGGGCACACTGAAGCTTTCTTT
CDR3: CASSQVRGHTEAFF

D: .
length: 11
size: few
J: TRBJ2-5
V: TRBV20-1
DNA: TGCAGTGTCAGGGGAACAGAGACCCAGTACTTC
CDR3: CSVRGTETQYF

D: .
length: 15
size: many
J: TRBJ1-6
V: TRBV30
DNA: TGTGCCTGGAGTGTACGAGGGAGAGCTAATTCACCCCTCCACTTT
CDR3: CAWSVRGRANSPLHF

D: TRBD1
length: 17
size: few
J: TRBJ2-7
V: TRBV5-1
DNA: TGCGCCAGCAGCTTGGTAGCAGGGGGCCCCGCCTCCTACGAGCAGTACTTC
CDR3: CASSLVAGGPASYEQYF

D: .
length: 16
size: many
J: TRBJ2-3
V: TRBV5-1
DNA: TGCGCCAGCAGCGCGGGCCGTAACTCCAACACAGATACGCAGTATTTT
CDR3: CASSAGRNSNTDTQYF

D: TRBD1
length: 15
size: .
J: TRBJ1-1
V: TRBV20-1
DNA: TGCAGTGCTAGAGATCACAGGGGGCTAGGGACTGAAGCTTTCTTT
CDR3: CSARDHRGLGTEAFF

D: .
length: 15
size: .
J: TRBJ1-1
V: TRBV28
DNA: TGTGCCACCATTAACAGACAGGCCCGGGGGACTGAAGCTTTCTTT
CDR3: CATINRQARGTEAFF

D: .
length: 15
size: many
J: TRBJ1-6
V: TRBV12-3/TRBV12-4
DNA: TGTGCCAGCAGACGAACCGGGACTCATAATTCACCCCTCCACTTT
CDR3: CASRRTGTHNSPLHF

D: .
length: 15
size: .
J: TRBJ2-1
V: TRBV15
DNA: TGTGCCACCAGCAGAGTGGGTGCTAGCTTTAATGAGCAGTTCTTC
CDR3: CATSRVGASFNEQFF

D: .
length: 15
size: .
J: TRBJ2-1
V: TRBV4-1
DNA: TGCGCCAGCAGCCCCGTTAAGTCGGCCTACAATGAGCAGTTCTTC
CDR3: CASSPVKSAYNEQFF

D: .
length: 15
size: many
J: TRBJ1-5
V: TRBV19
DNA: TGTGCCACTATGCGGGCAGGGGCCTCCAATCAGCCCCAGCATTTT
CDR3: CATMRAGASNQPQHF

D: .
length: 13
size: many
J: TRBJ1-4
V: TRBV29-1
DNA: TGCAGCGTTGGAAGTCAGTATAATGAAAAACTGTTTTTT
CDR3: CSVGSQYNEKLFF

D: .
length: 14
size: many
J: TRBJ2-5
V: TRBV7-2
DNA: TGTGCCAGCAGCTTAGGTTTCGACCGTCAGACCCAGTACTTC
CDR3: CASSLGFDRQTQYF

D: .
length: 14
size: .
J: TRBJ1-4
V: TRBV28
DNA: TGTGCCAGCAGTCCGGGACCGAGAAATGAAAAACTGTTTTTT
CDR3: CASSPGPRNEKLFF

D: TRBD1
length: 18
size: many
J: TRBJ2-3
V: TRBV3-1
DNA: TGTGCCAGCAGCCAAGCCGACAGGGGGGGGACCTCCACAGATACGCAGTATTTT
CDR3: CASSQADRGGTSTDTQYF

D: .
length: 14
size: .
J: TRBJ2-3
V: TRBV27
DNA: TGTGCCAGCAGTTTATTACAGGGTTTAGATACGCAGTATTTT
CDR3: CASSLLQGLDTQYF

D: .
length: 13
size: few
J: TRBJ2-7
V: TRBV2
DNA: TGTGCCAGCAGAGGACAGTCGGACTACGAGCAGTACTTC
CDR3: CASRGQSDYEQYF

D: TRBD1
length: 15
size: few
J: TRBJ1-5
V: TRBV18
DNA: TGTGCCAGCTCACCACGCCAGGGGGGAGACCAGCCCCAGCATTTT
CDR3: CASSPRQGGDQPQHF

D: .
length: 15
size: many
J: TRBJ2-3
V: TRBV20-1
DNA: TGCAGTGCTAGAGATGCGCTAAGAAGAGCCGATACGCAGTATTTT
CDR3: CSARDALRRADTQYF

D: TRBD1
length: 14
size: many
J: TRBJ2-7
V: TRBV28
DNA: TGTGCCAGCAGCCCTGACAGGGGGTCCCACGAGCAGTACTTC
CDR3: CASSPDRGSHEQYF

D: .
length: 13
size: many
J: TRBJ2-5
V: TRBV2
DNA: TGTGCCAGCAGTAGGGACTTTGAAGAGACCCAGTACTTC
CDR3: CASSRDFEETQYF

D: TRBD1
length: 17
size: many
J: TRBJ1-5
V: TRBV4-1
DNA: TGCGCCAGCAGCCAAGGACCACAGGGGGGTGGCAATCAGCCCCAGCATTTT
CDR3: CASSQGPQGGGNQPQHF

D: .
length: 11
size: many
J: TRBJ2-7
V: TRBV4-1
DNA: TGCGCCAGCAGCCATGACTACGAGCAGTACTTC
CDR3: CASSHDYEQYF

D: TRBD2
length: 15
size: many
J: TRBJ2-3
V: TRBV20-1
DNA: TGCAGTGCTAGGTCCCCAGCGGGGGGCACAGATACGCAGTATTTT
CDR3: CSARSPAGGTDTQYF

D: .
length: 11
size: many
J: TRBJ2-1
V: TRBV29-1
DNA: TGCAGCGCCCTTGCAACCTATGAGCAGTTCTTC
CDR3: CSALATYEQFF

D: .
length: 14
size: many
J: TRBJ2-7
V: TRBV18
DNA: TGTGCCAGCTCACCATTGGGGGTTCAGGACGAGCAGTACTTC
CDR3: CASSPLGVQDEQYF

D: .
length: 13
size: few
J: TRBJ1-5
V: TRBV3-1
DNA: TGTGCCAGCAGCCAAGACCGCTATCAGCCCCAGCATTTT
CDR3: CASSQDRYQPQHF